The clone carrying this TCR beta chain was observed a few times. A read error may account for a junction end that differs from germline. These data come from a study of blood T cells in healthy people across ages. Researchers report isolating at least 6.5 million PBMCs per sample. Total RNA extracted from each sample amounted to at least 6 micrograms. It was with a sample-barcoded 5' primer and a J-beta primer mix that a second PCR of roughly 7 to 12 cycles was run. Each sample provided no less than 2.5 million CDR3-containing paired-end reads. MiXCR, applied by TCRdb to the 5' RACE reads, yields one record per CDR3 protein. The sample shows roughly 1,700,000 distinct CDR3 sequences, 28% of them seen only once. The CDR3 totals 14 residues.

The sequenced sample consisted of blood. The origin of this receptor is a woman aged 30 to 39 in good health. This chain links TRBV12-3 or TRBV12-4 with TRBJ2-4; tentative D call: TRBD1 (6 bases). The chain's CDR3 is CTSSFRAGVGEQYF. The CDR3, as DNA: TGTACCAGCAGTTTTCGGGCAGGGGTGGGGGAGCAGTACTTC.